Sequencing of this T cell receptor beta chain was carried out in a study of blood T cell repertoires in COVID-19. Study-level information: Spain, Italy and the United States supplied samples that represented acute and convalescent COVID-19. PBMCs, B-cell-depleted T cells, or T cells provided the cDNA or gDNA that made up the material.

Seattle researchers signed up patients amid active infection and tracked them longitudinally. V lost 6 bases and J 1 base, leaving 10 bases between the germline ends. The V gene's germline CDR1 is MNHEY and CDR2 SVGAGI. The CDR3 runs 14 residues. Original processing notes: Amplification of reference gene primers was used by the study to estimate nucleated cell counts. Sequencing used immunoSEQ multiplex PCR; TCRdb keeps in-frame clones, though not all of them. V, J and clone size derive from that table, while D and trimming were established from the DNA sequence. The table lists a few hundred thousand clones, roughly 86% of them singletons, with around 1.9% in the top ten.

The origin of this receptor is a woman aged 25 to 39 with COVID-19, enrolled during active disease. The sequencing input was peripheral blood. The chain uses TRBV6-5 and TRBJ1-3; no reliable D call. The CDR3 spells CASRRPGSGNTIYF. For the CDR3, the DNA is TGTGCCAGCAGAAGGCCAGGTTCTGGAAACACCATATATTTT.